This T cell receptor beta chain comes out of a study of beta chain features in type 1 diabetes. Study overall: Age, gender and cell yields were similar between patients and healthy donors. Study-wide results and limits: At VDJ recombination sites, type 1 diabetes patients had fewer insertions and more deleted nucleotides.

The germline V gene has CDR1 SGHTA and CDR2 FQGNSA. CDR3 length equals 14 residues. Trimming cost V 0 bases and J 2 bases; bases outside gene matches: 0. Concerning this clone itself: As yet, its antigen is unknown.

Every isolated RNA sample was fully reverse transcribed, so sequencing captured expressed TCRB transcripts. This table comes from immunoSEQ multiplex PCR, and its TCRdb copy is limited to in-frame clones, with some not included. Here the sample spans hundreds of thousands of clones, roughly 12% being singletons. V and J are TRBV7-2 and TRBJ2-5; 7 bases are a match to TRBD1. The sample consisted of naive CD4+ T cells from blood. The sequence derives from a man younger than 30 in good health. CDR3 nucleotides: TGTGCCAGCAGCTTAGCGGGACAGCAAGAGACCCAGTACTTC. Amino acid sequence: CASSLAGQQETQYF.